The 29 T cell receptor beta chains below all came from one sample that was sequenced in a study of CD8 T cells in Susac syndrome (dated by TCRdb to between 2017 and 2020). The library was built by means of the immunoSEQ multiplex PCR assay. RNA was extracted with the RNeasy kit and roughly 0.45 to 1 ug was reverse transcribed using random hexamers. Clones were called with MiXCR by TCRdb after fastp trimmed the public reads at Q25, and only in-frame beta chains were retained. Entries that share a CDR3 protein sequence are merged under the most common genes and DNA. The sample yields some 200,000 distinct CDR3 sequences; roughly 94% were counted once. The leading ten clones occupy more than 0.1% of the sample. Sequenced sample: CD4+ T cells from PBMCs. All receptors come from a human donor in good health.

The V call is TRBV5-6, the J call TRBJ2-1; 10 nucleotides agree with TRBD1. This CDR3 contains 15 residues. Germline CDR1 and CDR2: SGHDT and YYEEEE. The V gene end was trimmed by 4 bases and the J gene end by 2 bases; junction bases not matched to a gene: 3. This CDR3 reads CASSTGTGAYNEQFF. The CDR3 bases are TGTGCCAGCAGCACCGGGACAGGGGCCTACAATGAGCAGTTCTTC. Supplemented by reference TRBV5-6 and TRBJ2-1, the full variable domain reads DAGVTQSPTHLIKTRGQQVTLRCSPKSGHDTVSWYQQALGQGPQFIFQYYEEEERQRGNFPDRFSGHQFPNYSSELNVNALLLGDSALYLCASSTGTGAYNEQFFGPGTRLTVL.

This clonotype appeared a single time. The gene calls are TRBV15 and TRBJ2-7; possibly TRBD2 for D (7 bases). The CDR3 runs to 14 residues. Germline V gives CDR1 LNHNV, CDR2 YYDKDF (reference sequence). Between the trimmed V and J ends, which lost 0 bases and 4 bases, there was a span of 10 bases. CDR3 sequence (DNA): TGTGCCACCAGCAGAGAACAGGGAGGGTACGAGCAGTACTTC. Translation: CATSREQGGYEQYF.

J is TRBJ2-1 and V is TRBV5-6, with unresolved D. V shed 1 base and J shed 4 bases, with 9 bases lying between them. The CDR3 consists of 14 residues. Germline V gene lookup returns CDR1 SGHDT and CDR2 YYEEEE. CDR3 sequence (DNA): TGTGCCAGCAGCTTGTGGTGGACGTACAATGAGCAGTTCTTC. Its translation: CASSLWWTYNEQFF. Full variable domain (outside the CDR3, taken from reference TRBV5-6 and TRBJ2-1): DAGVTQSPTHLIKTRGQQVTLRCSPKSGHDTVSWYQQALGQGPQFIFQYYEEEERQRGNFPDRFSGHQFPNYSSELNVNALLLGDSALYLCASSLWWTYNEQFFGPGTRLTVL.

The genes are TRBV7-9 and TRBJ2-1, with 10 bases matching TRBD2. This CDR3 contains 15 residues. After removal of 5 bases from V and 8 bases from J, the junction contained 9 bases not matched to a gene. Germline V gene data show CDR1 as SEHNR and CDR2 as FQNEAQ (reference sequence). The DNA for the CDR3 is TGTGCCAGCAGCACGGGACTAGCGCTCGGGGATGAGCAGTTCTTC. Translating it yields CASSTGLALGDEQFF.

The rearrangement uses TRBV3-1 and TRBJ2-5, with TRBD2 identical over 14 bases. The CDR3 has 17 residues. V dropped 5 bases and J dropped 4; count of bases not matched to a gene: 9. Germline-derived CDR1 and CDR2 are LGHDT and YNNKEL (reference sequence). CDR3 sequence (DNA): TGTGCCAGCAGCTCCCAGACTAGCGGGAGGGCGAGAGAGACCCAGTACTTC. Protein: CASSSQTSGRARETQYF.

The J gene is TRBJ2-3, the V gene TRBV12-3 or TRBV12-4; D not resolved. The V and J ends lost 4 bases and 2 bases respectively, with 13 bases between them. The CDR3 runs 15 residues. The CDR3 DNA sequence: TGTGCCAGCAGTTCGGAATCCATGTCCACAGATACGCAGTATTTT. The encoded protein is CASSSESMSTDTQYF.

The chain combines TRBV7-2 with TRBJ2-1, with TRBD2 matching 12 bases. This CDR3 region has 16 residues. CDR1 is SGHTA, CDR2 FQGNSA, per germline. Trimming removed 5 bases from V and 6 bases from J; junction bases left unmatched: 8. CDR3 in amino acids: CASSPTSGRRGNEQFF. CDR3 DNA: TGTGCCAGCAGCCCGACTAGCGGGAGAAGGGGCAATGAGCAGTTCTTC.

The V and J genes are TRBV29-1 and TRBJ1-1; D gene ambiguous. Trimming took 7 bases from V and 1 from J, leaving 7 bases between them. This CDR3 region has 11 residues. Germline lookup yields CDR1 SQVTM and CDR2 ANQGSEA. The CDR3: CSDSSNTEAFF. CDR3 DNA: TGCAGCGACAGTTCGAACACTGAAGCTTTCTTT.

This chain joins TRBV15 and TRBJ2-1; 7 bases are a match to TRBD2. Germline V gives CDR1 LNHNV, CDR2 YYDKDF (reference sequence). The CDR3 length is 13 residues. V dropped 1 base and J dropped 13; count of bases not matched to a gene: 7. The CDR3 is CATSRVPSGIQFF. CDR3 DNA: TGTGCCACCAGCAGAGTCCCCAGCGGGATCCAGTTCTTC.

In its sample, this clonotype was seen once. The chain employs TRBV18 and TRBJ2-2; 7 positions match TRBD2. Trimming took 3 bases from V and 4 from J; bases not matched to a gene: 5. Looked up from germline, CDR1 is KGHSH and CDR2 is LQKENI. The CDR3 runs 15 residues. The CDR3 DNA reads TGTGCCAGCTCACCCGTCGCTAGCGGCACCGGGGAGCTGTTTTTT. This gives the protein CASSPVASGTGELFF.

The CDR3 DNA reads as TGTGCCAGCAGTCGCCTTTTGAGGATAGGAGAGACCCAGTACTTC. As protein: CASSRLLRIGETQYF. This chain joins TRBV28 and TRBJ2-5; no clear D gene. V was pared by 5 bases and J by 4 bases, with 17 bases between. Looked up from germline, CDR1 is MDHEN and CDR2 is SYDVKM. CDR3 size: 15 residues.

The chain recombines TRBV12-5 with TRBJ2-7; TRBD1 agrees at 8 bases. The germline CDR1 and CDR2 sequences are LGHNT and FRNRAP. Trimming at V came to 5 bases and at J to 4 bases, leaving 13 bases not matched to a gene. The CDR3 sequence is 16 residues long. The DNA of the CDR3 is TGTGCTAGTGGTACACCTGCGGACAGGGATGGGTACGAGCAGTACTTC. Its protein product is CASGTPADRDGYEQYF. The full variable domain, its missing parts supplied by reference TRBV12-5 and TRBJ2-7, is DARVTQTPRHKVTEMGQEVTMRCQPILGHNTVFWYRQTMMQGLELLAYFRNRAPLDDSGMPKDRFSAEMPDATLATLKIQPSEPRDSAVYFCASGTPADRDGYEQYFGPGTRLTVT.

The gene calls are TRBV20-1 and TRBJ1-5, with D uncertain. This CDR3 region has 13 residues. The V end lost 3 bases, the J end lost 0 bases, and 6 bases lay between the germline ends. Germline V gene sequence: CDR1 DFQATT, CDR2 SNEGSKA (reference sequence). The CDR3 DNA reads TGCAGTGCTAGTCAGGATAGCAATCAGCCCCAGCATTTT. It codes for CSASQDSNQPQHF.

The J gene is TRBJ2-1, the V gene TRBV7-9; 10 positions agree with TRBD2. CDR1 and CDR2 from the germline V gene are SEHNR and FQNEAQ (reference sequence). J was trimmed by 4 bases and V by 4 bases; bases with no gene match: 4. CDR3 length: 15 residues. The CDR3 sequence: CASSSTSGDYNEQFF. The CDR3 DNA is TGTGCCAGCAGCTCAACTAGCGGGGATTACAATGAGCAGTTCTTC.

V gene TRBV12-3 or TRBV12-4 combines with J gene TRBJ2-3, with 11 bases that match TRBD2. The V gene end was trimmed by 3 bases and the J gene end by 0 bases; junction bases not matched to a gene: 5. This CDR3 region has 17 residues. CDR3 sequence: CASSFRTSGRSTDTQYF. The CDR3 DNA is TGTGCCAGCAGTTTTCGGACTAGCGGGCGCAGCACAGATACGCAGTATTTT.

This chain joins TRBV20-1 and TRBJ1-2; a possible D gene is TRBD1 (5 bases). Looked up from germline, CDR1 is DFQATT and CDR2 is SNEGSKA (reference sequence). V was clipped by 5 bases and J by 4 bases, with 11 bases between them. There are 12 residues in the CDR3. The CDR3 bases are TGCAGTGCTGCTGGGGCCTCCTATGGCTACACCTTC. It translates to CSAAGASYGYTF.

This clonotype was detected only once. The rearrangement links TRBV20-1 to TRBJ2-7, with unresolved D. CDR3 length: 15 residues. Per germline, CDR1 DFQATT and CDR2 SNEGSKA (reference sequence). V dropped 5 bases and J dropped 3 bases, with 20 bases sitting between them. The CDR3 nucleotides are TGCAGTGCTGAGCCAAGACAAGGAAGGGACTACGAGCAGTACTTC. It translates to CSAEPRQGRDYEQYF.

The chain joins TRBV25-1 to TRBJ2-1, with D possibly TRBD1 on 6 matching bases. The CDR3 length is 16 residues. Germline V gene lookup returns CDR1 MGHDK and CDR2 SYGVNS. Trimming cost V 8 bases and J 0 bases, with 17 bases left between them. The CDR3 loop is CASQAWTANSYNEQFF. CDR3 nucleotide sequence: TGTGCCAGCCAAGCCTGGACAGCGAACTCCTACAATGAGCAGTTCTTC.

The V and J genes are TRBV28 and TRBJ2-1; no reliable D call. The CDR3 totals 15 residues. Looked up from germline, CDR1 is MDHEN and CDR2 is SYDVKM. Trimming stripped 3 bases from V and 2 bases from J, with 11 bases between. The CDR3 DNA sequence: TGTGCCAGCAGTTTTGTGGGAATGACCTACAATGAGCAGTTCTTC. It translates to CASSFVGMTYNEQFF.

This clonotype was recorded once. The V gene is TRBV3-1, the J gene TRBJ2-7; D is ambiguous. This CDR3 spans 15 amino acids. CDR1 and CDR2 (germline): LGHDT, YNNKEL (reference sequence). V dropped 3 bases and J dropped 2 bases, with 14 bases sitting between them. The CDR3 is CASSQRRPGPYEQYF. In nucleotides, the CDR3 is TGTGCCAGCAGCCAGCGTCGCCCAGGTCCCTACGAGCAGTACTTC.

This chain connects TRBV24-1 to TRBJ2-4; D is undetermined. V was shortened by 0 bases and J by 8 bases, with 1 base between the two germline ends. This CDR3 has 11 residues. Germline-derived CDR1 and CDR2 are KGHDR and SFDVKD. CDR3 nucleotides: TGTGCCACCAGTGATTTGGACATTCAGTACTTC. It translates to CATSDLDIQYF.

This clonotype showed up just a few times. The chain is built from TRBV24-1 and TRBJ1-2, with D unresolved. The CDR3 consists of 14 residues. Trimming took off 3 bases at V and 4 bases at J, with 11 bases between the two ends. Germline V gives CDR1 KGHDR, CDR2 SFDVKD. In DNA, the CDR3 is TGTGCCACCAGTGATCGGACGAGAGCCTATGGCTACACCTTC. The encoded protein is CATSDRTRAYGYTF.

V is TRBV18 and J is TRBJ2-7; D perhaps matches TRBD2 (6 bases). V was trimmed by 2 bases and J by 1 base, leaving 15 bases between them. Germline CDR1 is KGHSH and CDR2 is LQKENI. The CDR3 totals 16 residues. The CDR3: CASSPTAGRGSYEQYF. The DNA of the CDR3 is TGTGCCAGCTCACCAACGGCCGGGCGGGGTTCCTACGAGCAGTACTTC.

The chain has TRBV20-1 and TRBJ1-5; D might be TRBD1 (5 bases). The CDR3 runs to 12 residues. From germline, CDR1 is DFQATT and CDR2 SNEGSKA (reference sequence). Between the trimmed V and J ends, which lost 4 bases and 10 bases, there was a span of 14 bases. The DNA for the CDR3 is TGCAGTGCTACAGGGTACACTCAACCCCAGCATTTT. It codes for CSATGYTQPQHF.

V is TRBV20-1 and J is TRBJ2-1; 8 bases align to TRBD2. The CDR3 sequence is 13 residues long. The V gene end was trimmed by 6 bases and the J gene end by 4 bases; junction bases not matched to a gene: 5. The germline gives CDR1 DFQATT, CDR2 SNEGSKA (reference sequence). The CDR3 reads CSASGSGYNEQFF. The CDR3 DNA is TGCAGTGCCAGCGGGAGTGGGTACAATGAGCAGTTCTTC.

This chain links TRBV5-1 with TRBJ2-7; 9 bases align to TRBD2. The V and J ends lost 0 bases and 0 bases, in that order; junction bases with no gene match: 10. The CDR3 has 18 amino acids. CDR1 SGHRS and CDR2 YFSETQ come from the germline V gene. This chain's CDR3 is CASSLEVSGSLFSYEQYF. The CDR3 DNA is TGCGCCAGCAGCTTGGAGGTTAGCGGGAGTCTATTCTCCTACGAGCAGTACTTC.

This sequence joins TRBV29-1 and TRBJ1-1, with D possibly matching TRBD1 (6 bases). CDR1 is SQVTM and CDR2 is ANQGSEA in the germline V gene. The CDR3 totals 11 residues. V was cut by 8 bases and J by 4 bases, with 11 bases left in between. The DNA of the CDR3 is TGCAGCTGTGGACAGCCCACTGAAGCTTTCTTT. The encoded protein is CSCGQPTEAFF.

The chain has TRBV21-1 and TRBJ2-1. TRBV21-1 has pseudogene status. The CDR3 is 12 amino acids. CDR3 DNA sequence: TGTGCCAGCAGCAAAGCTAACAATGAGCAGTTCTTC. Protein sequence: CASSKANNEQFF.

The chain carries TRBV28 and TRBJ2-7; either TRBD1 or TRBD2 may supply D (5 bases each). This CDR3 spans 14 amino acids. V lost 3 bases and J 2 bases, leaving 11 bases between the germline ends. Germline assignment: CDR1 MDHEN and CDR2 SYDVKM. As DNA, the CDR3 is TGTGCCAGCAGTTTGGGGGAGATCGCCTACGAGCAGTACTTC. Protein sequence: CASSLGEIAYEQYF. Together with reference TRBV28 and TRBJ2-7, the CDR3 gives the full variable domain: DVKVTQSSRYLVKRTGEKVFLECVQDMDHENMFWYRQDPGLGLRLIYFSYDVKMKEKGDIPEGYSVSREKKERFSLILESASTNQTSMYLCASSLGEIAYEQYFGPGTRLTVT.